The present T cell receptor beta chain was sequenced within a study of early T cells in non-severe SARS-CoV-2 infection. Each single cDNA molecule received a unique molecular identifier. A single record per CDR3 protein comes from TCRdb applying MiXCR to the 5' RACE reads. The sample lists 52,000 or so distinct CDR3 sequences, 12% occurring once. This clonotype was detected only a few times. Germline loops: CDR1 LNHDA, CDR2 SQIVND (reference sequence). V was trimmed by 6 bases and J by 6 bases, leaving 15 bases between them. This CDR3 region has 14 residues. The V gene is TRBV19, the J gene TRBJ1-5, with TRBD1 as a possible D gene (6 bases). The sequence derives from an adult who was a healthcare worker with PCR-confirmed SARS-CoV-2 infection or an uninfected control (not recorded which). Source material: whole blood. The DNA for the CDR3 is TGTGCCAGTAGACCACAGGGCCGGGGTCAGCCCCAGCATTTT. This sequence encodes CASRPQGRGQPQHF.